These 5 T cell receptor beta chains share one sample of origin, sequenced in a study of siplizumab effects on memory and regulatory T cells. Assay used: immunoSEQ multiplex PCR; TCRdb lists only in-frame clones, some missing. The sample has roughly 97,000 clones; about 93% are singletons. The sequencing input was Tregs sorted from blood. All receptors come from a human donor in good health.

The gene calls are TRBV6-4 and TRBJ2-7; D is uncertain. The length of the CDR3 is 16 residues. In germline, CDR1 is MRHNA, CDR2 SNTAGT. Trimming left V 1 base short and J 0 bases short, with 13 bases between. CDR3 bases: TGTGCCAGCAGTGACTGTCGAAGACTCAGCTCCTACGAGCAGTACTTC. It codes for CASSDCRRLSSYEQYF.

The rearrangement joins TRBV5-1 to TRBJ2-6; D is perhaps TRBD2 (6 bases). There are 16 residues in the CDR3. Germline lookup yields CDR1 SGHRS and CDR2 YFSETQ. Trimming cost V 4 bases and J 2 bases, with 13 bases left between them. This chain's CDR3 is CASSMVGRTGANVLTF. The CDR3 nucleotides are TGCGCCAGCAGCATGGTAGGGAGGACTGGGGCCAACGTCCTGACTTTC.

The rearrangement joins TRBV5-1 to TRBJ2-1; 7 bases fit TRBD2. Germline-derived CDR1 and CDR2 are SGHRS and YFSETQ. The CDR3 extends over 15 amino acids. The V and J ends lost 4 bases and 8 bases, in that order; junction bases with no gene match: 12. CDR3 coding DNA: TGCGCCAGCAGCGTCGCGGGAGTCTTGTCCCATGAGCAGTTCTTC. Protein product: CASSVAGVLSHEQFF.

The CDR3 region is CASSTGALFPEAFF. The DNA for the CDR3 is TGTGCCAGTAGTACGGGCGCACTGTTCCCTGAAGCTTTCTTT. This rearrangement joins TRBV19 to TRBJ1-1; no firm D call. Germline loops: CDR1 LNHDA, CDR2 SQIVND (reference sequence). V dropped 4 bases and J dropped 6 bases, with 15 bases sitting between them. CDR3 size: 14 residues. Full variable domain (outside the CDR3, taken from reference TRBV19 and TRBJ1-1): DGGITQSPKYLFRKEGQNVTLSCEQNLNHDAMYWYRQDPGQGLRLIYYSQIVNDFQKGDIAEGYSVSREKKESFPLTVTSAQKNPTAFYLCASSTGALFPEAFFGQGTRLTVV.

This clone was observed a single time. This chain uses TRBV27 with TRBJ2-6; maybe TRBD1 (6 bases). V lost 5 bases, J lost 0 bases, and 14 bases lay in between. This CDR3 has 17 residues. Looked up from germline, CDR1 is MNHEY and CDR2 is SMNVEV (reference sequence). CDR3 in amino acids: CASSRQDQPSGANVLTF. The CDR3 DNA reads as TGTGCCAGCAGTCGACAGGATCAACCCTCTGGGGCCAACGTCCTGACTTTC.